The 19 T cell receptor beta chains below all came from one sample that was sequenced in a study of metastatic and nonmetastatic thyroid tumors. Until they underwent thyroid surgery, no patient had received any treatment. TCRdb re-called clones via MiXCR from the PCR reads. The repertoire holds some 10,000 clones, over 9.5% seen once, with roughly 7.1% in the top ten. The sequenced material came from tumor tissue. These receptors originate from a female donor with papillary thyroid cancer or a benign thyroid nodule (not recorded which). Some clones in this sample may be carry-over from other donors' samples.

In its sample, this clone ranks as medium-sized. This chain uses TRBV28 with TRBJ1-2, with 8 bases lining up with TRBD1. The CDR3 is 15 amino acids. Per germline, CDR1 MDHEN and CDR2 SYDVKM. The trim removed 5 bases at V and 5 bases at J, leaving 10 bases unmatched. The CDR3 spells CASSPRDRGNYGYTF. CDR3 coding DNA: TGTGCCAGCAGTCCCCGCGACAGGGGAAATTATGGCTACACCTTC.

This clone showed up many times. The chain has TRBV20-1 and TRBJ2-5; D might be TRBD2 (7 bases). The V gene's germline CDR1 is DFQATT and CDR2 SNEGSKA (reference sequence). The CDR3 runs 13 residues. The V and J ends lost 1 base and 10 bases respectively, with 16 bases between them. CDR3 residues: CSARVRTRGVQYF. In nucleotides, the CDR3 is TGCAGTGCTAGAGTGAGGACTAGGGGGGTCCAGTACTTC.

V gene TRBV7-2 combines with J gene TRBJ2-7, with D possibly being TRBD2 (6 bases). Germline V CDR1 and CDR2: SGHTA, FQGNSA. The V and J ends lost 5 bases and 5 bases respectively, with 16 bases between them. The CDR3 length is 14 residues. The chain's CDR3 is CASSKRAGSHEQYF. CDR3 nucleotides: TGTGCCAGCAGCAAAAGGGCGGGGTCCCACGAGCAGTACTTC.

V is TRBV3-1 and J is TRBJ1-1; TRBD1 agrees at 8 bases. CDR3 size: 11 residues. Germline values: CDR1 LGHDT, CDR2 YNNKEL (reference sequence). The CDR3 nucleotides read TGTACCACCTCGACAGGGGCTAGAGCTTTCTTT. This encodes CTTSTGARAFF. The full variable domain, completed using reference TRBV3-1 and TRBJ1-1, is DTAVSQTPKYLVTQMGNDKSIKCEQNLGHDTMYWYKQDSKKFLKIMFSYNNKELIINETVPNRFSPKSPDKAHLNLHINSLELGDSAVYFCTTSTGARAFFGQGTRLTVV.

This clone is deemed medium-sized (0.01 to 0.1%). The J gene is TRBJ1-1, the V gene TRBV2; 9 bases match TRBD1. This CDR3 is 14 amino acids long. Germline V gene lookup returns CDR1 SNHLY and CDR2 FYNNEI. J lost 1 base, V lost 7 bases, and 4 bases had no gene match. The CDR3 is CASKGTGRNTEAFF. The CDR3 DNA sequence: TGTGCCAGCAAGGGGACAGGGCGGAACACTGAAGCTTTCTTT.

This clone is categorized as medium-sized (0.01 to 0.1%). This rearrangement joins TRBV28 to TRBJ2-5, with no clear D. The CDR3 loop spans 15 amino acids. Germline lookup yields CDR1 MDHEN and CDR2 SYDVKM. The V end lost 5 bases, the J end lost 4 bases, and 17 bases lay between the germline ends. The CDR3: CASSVLGSYIETQYF. The CDR3 nucleotides are TGTGCCAGCAGTGTGCTCGGCAGCTATATAGAGACCCAGTACTTC. Based on the CDR3 plus reference TRBV28 and TRBJ2-5, the full variable domain is DVKVTQSSRYLVKRTGEKVFLECVQDMDHENMFWYRQDPGLGLRLIYFSYDVKMKEKGDIPEGYSVSREKKERFSLILESASTNQTSMYLCASSVLGSYIETQYFGPGTRLLVL.

In this sample, this clone turned up many times. With a much larger clone just one base away, this may be a read error. The sample has other DNA sequences that encode this CDR3 too. The chain joins TRBV28 to TRBJ1-5, with a weak D call TRBD1 (5 bases). CDR1 and CDR2 (germline): MDHEN, SYDVKM. The CDR3 contains 15 residues. The V end lost 2 bases, the J end lost 3 bases, and 11 bases lay between the germline ends. The CDR3 region is CASSLTQGFNQPQHF. The CDR3 bases are TGTGCCAGCAGTTTAACCCAGGGATTCAATCAGCCCCAGCATTTT.

This clone is deemed medium-sized (0.01 to 0.1%). The gene calls are TRBV19 and TRBJ2-3; the match to TRBD2 covers 7 bases. This CDR3 has 15 residues. Trimming took 3 bases from V and 4 from J; bases not matched to a gene: 7. Germline V lookup: CDR1 LNHDA, CDR2 SQIVND (reference sequence). DNA for the CDR3: TGTGCCAGTAGTATTCGAAGCGGGATCTCAGATACGCAGTATTTT. It is translated as CASSIRSGISDTQYF.

This clone showed up many times. The rearrangement joins TRBV11-1 to TRBJ1-6, with D possibly TRBD1 on 6 matching bases. This CDR3 contains 18 residues. V was trimmed by 1 base and J by 8 bases, leaving 21 bases between them. CDR1 and CDR2 (germline): SGHAT, FQDESV (reference sequence). CDR3 amino acids: CASSLVGFLGGADSPLHF. The CDR3 bases are TGTGCCAGCAGCTTAGTAGGCTTCCTGGGGGGCGCGGATTCACCCCTCCACTTT.

Sample share makes this clone medium-sized. This chain uses TRBV12-5 with TRBJ1-2; possible D gene TRBD1, 5 bases. This CDR3 is 13 amino acids long. CDR1 and CDR2 from the germline V gene are LGHNT and FRNRAP. The V end was cut by 7 bases, the J end by 6 bases, with 15 bases between. CDR3 in amino acids: CASAPGLANGYTF. The CDR3 region has the DNA TGTGCTAGTGCCCCGGGACTCGCTAATGGCTACACCTTC.

V usage is TRBV6-1 and J usage is TRBJ1-5; 11 bases fit TRBD1. The CDR3 has 18 residues. Germline V gene sequence: CDR1 MNHNS, CDR2 SASEGT. Trimming at V came to 4 bases and at J to 2 bases, leaving 10 bases not matched to a gene. The CDR3: CASSGTGTGGRGNQPQHF. The CDR3 DNA sequence: TGTGCCAGCAGTGGAACCGGGACAGGGGGACGGGGCAATCAGCCCCAGCATTTT.

This clone was recorded a few times. The chain's CDR3 is CASNSGGHGDGYTF. For the CDR3, the DNA is TGTGCCAGCAACAGCGGGGGACACGGGGATGGCTACACCTTC. The chain carries TRBV6-1 and TRBJ1-2, with D tentatively TRBD1 (6 bases). Germline CDR1 is MNHNS and CDR2 is SASEGT. The CDR3 length is 14 residues. Trimming took 7 bases from V and 6 from J, leaving 18 bases between them.

V usage is TRBV7-8 and J usage is TRBJ2-2; a possible D gene is TRBD1 (5 bases). CDR1 and CDR2 (germline): SGHVS, FQNEAQ. V lost 2 bases and J 7 bases, leaving 8 bases between the germline ends. The CDR3 spans 13 residues. The CDR3 sequence: CASSLQGIGELFF. CDR3 sequence (DNA): TGTGCCAGCAGCTTACAGGGTATCGGGGAGCTGTTTTTT.

This clone was observed many times. The V gene is TRBV14, the J gene TRBJ2-4; D is perhaps TRBD2 (6 bases). Germline V gives CDR1 SGHDN, CDR2 FVKESK. V was shortened by 5 bases and J by 16 bases, with 21 bases between the two germline ends. This CDR3 has 13 amino acids. Here the CDR3 reads CASSASRTAGYYF. CDR3 sequence (DNA): TGTGCCAGCAGCGCGTCCCGAACAGCGGGTTACTACTTC.

This clone was seen at least ten times. The chain combines TRBV5-1 with TRBJ2-3; 8 bases are shared with TRBD2. This CDR3 is 16 amino acids long. The V segment lost 0 bases and the J segment 7 bases; nucleotides outside the gene matches: 10. Germline V gene sequence: CDR1 SGHRS, CDR2 YFSETQ. This chain's CDR3 is CASSLESGSGTHTQYF. The CDR3 DNA follows: TGCGCCAGCAGCTTGGAAAGCGGGAGCGGCACGCATACGCAGTATTTT.

Judged by abundance, this clone is medium-sized. The chain joins TRBV19 to TRBJ2-2; unclear D gene. CDR1 LNHDA and CDR2 SQIVND come from the germline V gene (reference sequence). V lost 4 bases, J lost 5 bases, and 11 bases lay in between. This CDR3 has 14 residues. CDR3 protein: CASSTLTWTGELFF. CDR3 nucleotides: TGTGCCAGTAGTACCCTTACCTGGACCGGGGAGCTGTTTTTT.

This clone was observed at least ten times. J is TRBJ2-1 and V is TRBV6-1; 10 bases fit TRBD2. Germline lookup yields CDR1 MNHNS and CDR2 SASEGT. The CDR3 totals 20 residues. With 6 bases clipped from V and 0 bases from J, the junction kept 17 bases outside the gene matches. CDR3 residues: CASRKSGASGRSSSYNEQFF. Here the CDR3 DNA reads TGTGCCAGCAGGAAAAGTGGGGCTAGCGGGAGATCGAGCTCCTACAATGAGCAGTTCTTC.

This clone rates as medium-sized. This chain uses TRBV2 with TRBJ2-7, with TRBD1 matching 8 bases. The CDR3 runs 13 residues. J was trimmed by 3 bases and V by 6 bases; bases with no gene match: 4. CDR1 and CDR2 (germline): SNHLY, FYNNEI. The DNA of the CDR3 is TGTGCCAGCAGCAAACAGGGGGGCTACGAGCAGTACTTC. Protein product: CASSKQGGYEQYF.

This clone was observed many times. The sample holds other DNA sequences that translate to the same CDR3. The chain is built from TRBV3-1 and TRBJ2-1; D is perhaps TRBD1 (5 bases). The germline V gene has CDR1 LGHDT and CDR2 YNNKEL (reference sequence). The CDR3 spans 14 residues. The V and J ends lost 1 base and 10 bases respectively, with 14 bases between them. The CDR3 nucleotides are TGTGCCAGCAGCCAAGTTAGGGGTTTGGGGGAGCAGTTCTTC. Its translation: CASSQVRGLGEQFF.